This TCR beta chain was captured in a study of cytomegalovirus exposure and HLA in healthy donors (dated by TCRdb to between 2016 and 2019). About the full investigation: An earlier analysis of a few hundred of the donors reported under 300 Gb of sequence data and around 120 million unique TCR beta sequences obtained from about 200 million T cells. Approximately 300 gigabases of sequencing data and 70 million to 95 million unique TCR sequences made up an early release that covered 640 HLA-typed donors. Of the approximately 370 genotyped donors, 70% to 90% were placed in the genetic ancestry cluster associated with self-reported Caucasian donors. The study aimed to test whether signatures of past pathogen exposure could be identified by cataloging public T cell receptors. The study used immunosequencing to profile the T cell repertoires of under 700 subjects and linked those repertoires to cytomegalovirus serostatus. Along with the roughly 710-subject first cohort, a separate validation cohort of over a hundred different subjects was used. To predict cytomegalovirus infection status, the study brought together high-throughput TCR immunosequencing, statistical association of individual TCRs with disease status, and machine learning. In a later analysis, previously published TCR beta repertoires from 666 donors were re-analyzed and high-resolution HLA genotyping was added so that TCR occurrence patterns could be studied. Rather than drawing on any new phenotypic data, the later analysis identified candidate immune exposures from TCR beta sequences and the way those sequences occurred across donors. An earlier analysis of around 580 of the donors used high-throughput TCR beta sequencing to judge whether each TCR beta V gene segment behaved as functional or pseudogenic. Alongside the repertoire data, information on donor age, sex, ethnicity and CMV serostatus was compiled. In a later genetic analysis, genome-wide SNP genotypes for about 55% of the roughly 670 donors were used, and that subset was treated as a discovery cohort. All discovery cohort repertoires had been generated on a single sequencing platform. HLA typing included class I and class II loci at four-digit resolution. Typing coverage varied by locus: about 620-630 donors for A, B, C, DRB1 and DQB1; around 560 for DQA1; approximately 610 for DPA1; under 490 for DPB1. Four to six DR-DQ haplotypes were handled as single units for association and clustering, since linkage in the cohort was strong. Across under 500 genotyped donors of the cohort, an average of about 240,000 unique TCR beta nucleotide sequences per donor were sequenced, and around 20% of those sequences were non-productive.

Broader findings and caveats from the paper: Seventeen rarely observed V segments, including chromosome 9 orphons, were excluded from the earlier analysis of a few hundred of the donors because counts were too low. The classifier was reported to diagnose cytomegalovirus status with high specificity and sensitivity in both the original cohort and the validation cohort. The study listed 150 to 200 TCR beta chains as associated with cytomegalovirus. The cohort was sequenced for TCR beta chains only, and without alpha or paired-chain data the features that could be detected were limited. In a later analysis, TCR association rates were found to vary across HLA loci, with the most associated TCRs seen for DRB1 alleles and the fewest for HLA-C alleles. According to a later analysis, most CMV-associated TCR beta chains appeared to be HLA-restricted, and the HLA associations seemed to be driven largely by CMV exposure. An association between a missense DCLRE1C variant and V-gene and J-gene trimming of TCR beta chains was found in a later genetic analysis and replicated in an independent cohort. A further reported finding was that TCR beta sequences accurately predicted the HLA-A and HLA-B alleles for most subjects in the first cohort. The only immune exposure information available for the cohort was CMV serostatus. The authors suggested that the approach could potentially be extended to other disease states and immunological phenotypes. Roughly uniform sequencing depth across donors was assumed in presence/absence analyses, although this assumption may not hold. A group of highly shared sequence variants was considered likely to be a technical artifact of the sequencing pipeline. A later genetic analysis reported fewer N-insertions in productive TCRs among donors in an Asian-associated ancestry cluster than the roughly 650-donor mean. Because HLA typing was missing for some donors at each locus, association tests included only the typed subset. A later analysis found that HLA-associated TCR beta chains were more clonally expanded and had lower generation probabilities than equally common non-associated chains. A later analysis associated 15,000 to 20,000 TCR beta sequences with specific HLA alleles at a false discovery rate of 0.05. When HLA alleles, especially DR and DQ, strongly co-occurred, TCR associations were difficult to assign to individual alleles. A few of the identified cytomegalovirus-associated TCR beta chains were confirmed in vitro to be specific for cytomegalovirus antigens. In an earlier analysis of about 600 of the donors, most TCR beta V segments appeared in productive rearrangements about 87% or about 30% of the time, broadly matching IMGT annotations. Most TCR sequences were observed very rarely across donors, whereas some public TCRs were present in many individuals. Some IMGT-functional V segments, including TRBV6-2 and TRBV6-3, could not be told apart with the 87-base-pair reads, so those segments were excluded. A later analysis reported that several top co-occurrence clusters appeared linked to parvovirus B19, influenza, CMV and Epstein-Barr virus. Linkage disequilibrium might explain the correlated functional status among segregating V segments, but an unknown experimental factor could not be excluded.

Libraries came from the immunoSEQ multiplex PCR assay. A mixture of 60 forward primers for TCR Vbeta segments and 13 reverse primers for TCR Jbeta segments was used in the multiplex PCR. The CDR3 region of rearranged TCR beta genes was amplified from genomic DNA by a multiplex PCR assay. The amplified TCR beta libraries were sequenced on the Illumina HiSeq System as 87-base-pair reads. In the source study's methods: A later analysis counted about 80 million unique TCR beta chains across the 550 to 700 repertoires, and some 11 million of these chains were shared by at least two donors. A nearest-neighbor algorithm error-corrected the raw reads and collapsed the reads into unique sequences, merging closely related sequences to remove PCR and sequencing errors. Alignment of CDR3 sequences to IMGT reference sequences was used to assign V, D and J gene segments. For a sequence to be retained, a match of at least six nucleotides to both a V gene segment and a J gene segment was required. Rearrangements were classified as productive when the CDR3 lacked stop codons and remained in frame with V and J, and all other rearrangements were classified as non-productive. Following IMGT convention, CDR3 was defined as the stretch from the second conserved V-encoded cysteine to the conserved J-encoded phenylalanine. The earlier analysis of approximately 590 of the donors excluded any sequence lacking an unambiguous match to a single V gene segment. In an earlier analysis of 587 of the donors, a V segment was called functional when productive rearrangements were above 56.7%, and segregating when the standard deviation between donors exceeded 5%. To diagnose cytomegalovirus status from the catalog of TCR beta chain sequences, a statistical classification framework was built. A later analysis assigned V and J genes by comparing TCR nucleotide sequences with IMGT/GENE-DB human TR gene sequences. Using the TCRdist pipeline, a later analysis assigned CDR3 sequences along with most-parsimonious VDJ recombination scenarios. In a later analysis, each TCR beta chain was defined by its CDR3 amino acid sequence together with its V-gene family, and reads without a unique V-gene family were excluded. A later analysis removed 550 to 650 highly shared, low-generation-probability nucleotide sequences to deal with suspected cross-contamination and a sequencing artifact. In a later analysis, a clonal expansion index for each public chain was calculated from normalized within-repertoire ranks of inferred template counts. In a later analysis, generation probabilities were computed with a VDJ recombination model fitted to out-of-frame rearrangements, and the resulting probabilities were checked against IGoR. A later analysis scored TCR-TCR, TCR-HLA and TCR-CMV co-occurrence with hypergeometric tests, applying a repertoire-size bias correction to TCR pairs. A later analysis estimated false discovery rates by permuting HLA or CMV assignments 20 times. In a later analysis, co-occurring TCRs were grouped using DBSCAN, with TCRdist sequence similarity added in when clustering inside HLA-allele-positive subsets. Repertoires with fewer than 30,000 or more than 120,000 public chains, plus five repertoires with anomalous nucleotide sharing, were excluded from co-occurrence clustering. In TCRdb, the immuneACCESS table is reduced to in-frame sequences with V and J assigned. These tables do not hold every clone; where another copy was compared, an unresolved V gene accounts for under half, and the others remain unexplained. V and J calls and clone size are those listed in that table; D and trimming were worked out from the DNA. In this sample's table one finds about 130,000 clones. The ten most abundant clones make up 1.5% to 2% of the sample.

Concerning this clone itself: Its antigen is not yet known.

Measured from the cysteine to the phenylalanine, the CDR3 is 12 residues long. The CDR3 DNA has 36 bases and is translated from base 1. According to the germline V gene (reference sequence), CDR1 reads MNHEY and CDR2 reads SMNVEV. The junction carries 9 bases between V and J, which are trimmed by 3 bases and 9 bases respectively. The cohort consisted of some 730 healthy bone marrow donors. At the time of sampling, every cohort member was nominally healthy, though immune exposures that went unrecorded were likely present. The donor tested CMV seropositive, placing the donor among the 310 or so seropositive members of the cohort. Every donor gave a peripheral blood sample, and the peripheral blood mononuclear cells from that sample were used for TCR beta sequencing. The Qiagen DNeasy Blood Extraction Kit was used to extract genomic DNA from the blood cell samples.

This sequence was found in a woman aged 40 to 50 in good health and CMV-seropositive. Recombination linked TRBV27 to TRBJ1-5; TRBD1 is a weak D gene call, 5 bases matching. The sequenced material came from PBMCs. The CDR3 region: CASSFRGGPQHF. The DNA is TGTGCCAGCAGTTTCCGGGGGGGGCCCCAGCATTTT.